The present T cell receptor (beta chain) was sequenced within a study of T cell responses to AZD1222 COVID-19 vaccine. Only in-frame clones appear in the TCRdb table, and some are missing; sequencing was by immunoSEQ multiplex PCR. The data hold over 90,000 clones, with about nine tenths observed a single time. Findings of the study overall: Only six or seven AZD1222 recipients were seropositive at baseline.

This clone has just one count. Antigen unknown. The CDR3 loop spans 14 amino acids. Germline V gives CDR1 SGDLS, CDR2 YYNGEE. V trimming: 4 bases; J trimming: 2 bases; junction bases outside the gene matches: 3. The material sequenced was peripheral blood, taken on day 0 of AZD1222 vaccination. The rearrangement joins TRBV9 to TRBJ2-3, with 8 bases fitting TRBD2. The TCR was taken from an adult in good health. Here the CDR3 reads CASSLAGTTDTQYF. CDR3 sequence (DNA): TGTGCCAGCAGCTTAGCGGGGACCACAGATACGCAGTATTTT.